Here is one T cell receptor beta chain with its context. Antigen unknown. This CDR3 region has 14 residues. Germline V CDR1 and CDR2: MDHEN, SYDVKM. V lost 5 bases and J 1 base, leaving 11 bases between the germline ends. The source of the sample is a study of cytomegalovirus exposure and HLA in healthy donors. Study-wide points: Through in vitro validation, three CMV-associated chains were shown to be specific for CMV antigens. HLA alleles showed associations with some 15,000 TCR beta sequences in a later analysis, at a 0.05 false discovery rate.

Researchers ran the PCR with 60 Vbeta and 13 Jbeta primers. Here immunoSEQ multiplex PCR was the method, and the copy in TCRdb shows in-frame clones only, minus some. Of approximately 150,000 clones listed, approximately 71% are singletons. This TCR came from a man aged 30-40 years in good health and CMV-seropositive. Sequencing was carried out using PBMCs. V gene TRBV28 combines with J gene TRBJ2-5, with D possibly being TRBD2 (6 bases). CDR3 sequence: CASSPRGTQETQYF. DNA for the CDR3: TGTGCCAGCAGTCCTCGGGGGACCCAAGAGACCCAGTACTTC.